This T cell receptor (beta chain) stems from a study of response to subunit inactivated influenza vaccine. Whole-study findings and limits: Each seasonal flu vaccination may recruit only limited new T cells, authors suggested.

As for this clonotype: Its antigen is as yet unknown.

TCRdb recomputed calls from the RT-PCR reads with MiXCR, one row per CDR3 protein. This table holds approximately 520,000 distinct CDR3 sequences, about 15% found once. Germline V CDR1 and CDR2: DFQATT, SNEGSKA (reference sequence). The CDR3 has 14 residues. V was clipped by 3 bases and J by 6 bases, with 17 bases between them. Sample: CD4+ T cells sorted from PBMCs, taken around 25 months after vaccination. The sequence was obtained from a man in his fifties or sixties who received an inactivated influenza vaccine. The chain employs TRBV20-1 and TRBJ1-1, with D uncertain. Here the CDR3 DNA reads TGCAGTGCTAGGACTACACGAGTGAAGGCTGAAGCTTTCTTT. Residues: CSARTTRVKAEAFF.